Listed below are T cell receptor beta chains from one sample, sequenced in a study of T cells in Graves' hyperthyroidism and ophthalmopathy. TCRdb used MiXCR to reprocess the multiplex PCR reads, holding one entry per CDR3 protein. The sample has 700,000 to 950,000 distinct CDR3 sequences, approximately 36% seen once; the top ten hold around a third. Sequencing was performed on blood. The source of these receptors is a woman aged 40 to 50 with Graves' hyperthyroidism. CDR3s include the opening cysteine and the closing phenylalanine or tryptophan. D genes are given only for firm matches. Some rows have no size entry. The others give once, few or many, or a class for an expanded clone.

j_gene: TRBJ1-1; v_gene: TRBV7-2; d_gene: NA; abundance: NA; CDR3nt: TGTGCCAGCAGCTTAGTTCAGGGGCGGGCTGAAGCTTTCTTT; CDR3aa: CASSLVQGRAEAFF
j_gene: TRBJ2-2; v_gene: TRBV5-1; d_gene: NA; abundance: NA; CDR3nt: TGCGCCAGCAGCTTGGATATGACAAGCACCGGGGAGCTGTTTTTT; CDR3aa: CASSLDMTSTGELFF
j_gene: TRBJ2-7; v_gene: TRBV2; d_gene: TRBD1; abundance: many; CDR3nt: TGTGCCAGCAGTGAGGCACAGGGGAGATACGAGCAGTACTTC; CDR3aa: CASSEAQGRYEQYF
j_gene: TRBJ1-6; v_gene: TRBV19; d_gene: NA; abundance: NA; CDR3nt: TGTGCCAGTAGTACAAATACAAGGGAACTCAATTCACCCCTCCACTTT; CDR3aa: CASSTNTRELNSPLHF
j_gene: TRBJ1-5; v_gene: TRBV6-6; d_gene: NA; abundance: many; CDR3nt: TGTGCCAGCAGTACCCTTATAGGTCAGCCCCAGCATTTT; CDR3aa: CASSTLIGQPQHF
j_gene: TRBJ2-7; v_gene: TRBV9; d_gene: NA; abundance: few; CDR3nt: TGTGCCAGCAGCGTGCGCGACGGGCCTACCCCCCCCTACGAGCAGTACTTC; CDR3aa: CASSVRDGPTPPYEQYF
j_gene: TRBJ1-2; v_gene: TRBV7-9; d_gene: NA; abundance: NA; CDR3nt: TGTGCCAGCAGCCCCAGGAAGGGGGTATATGGCTACACCTTC; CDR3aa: CASSPRKGVYGYTF
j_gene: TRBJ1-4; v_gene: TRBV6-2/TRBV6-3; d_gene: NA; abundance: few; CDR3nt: TGTGCCAGCACCCAGCCGGGAAAACTGTTTTTT; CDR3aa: CASTQPGKLFF
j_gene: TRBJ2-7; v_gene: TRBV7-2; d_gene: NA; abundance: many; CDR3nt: TGTGCCAGCAGCTTATTTAAGGGGGTGAGGTACGAGCAGTACTTC; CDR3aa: CASSLFKGVRYEQYF
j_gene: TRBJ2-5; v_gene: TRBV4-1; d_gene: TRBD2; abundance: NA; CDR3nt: TGCGCCAGCAGCCAACTAGCGGGGGGGCAGGAGACCCAGTACTTC; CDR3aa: CASSQLAGGQETQYF
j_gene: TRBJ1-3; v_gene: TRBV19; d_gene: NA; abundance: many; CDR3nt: TGTGCCAGTAGGACCGCGGGGGGCAACGGAAACACCATATATTTT; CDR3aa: CASRTAGGNGNTIYF
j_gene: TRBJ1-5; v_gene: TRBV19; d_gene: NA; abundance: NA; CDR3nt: TGTGCCAGTAGTATAGAAGGCAGGGCGAGCCAGCCCCAGCATTTT; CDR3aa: CASSIEGRASQPQHF
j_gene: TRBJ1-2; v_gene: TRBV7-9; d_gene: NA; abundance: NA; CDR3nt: TGTGCCAGCAGCTCGGACTCCCAGGGGACTAACTATGGCTACACCTTC; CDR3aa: CASSSDSQGTNYGYTF
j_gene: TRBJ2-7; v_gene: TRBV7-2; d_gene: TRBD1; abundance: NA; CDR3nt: TGTGCCAGCAGCAGCACAGGACAGGGGGCCTTCAACGAGCAGTACTTC; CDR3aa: CASSSTGQGAFNEQYF
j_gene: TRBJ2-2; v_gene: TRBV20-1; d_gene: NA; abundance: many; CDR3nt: TGCAGTGCTAGACGCAGGGCTGGCGGGGAGCTGTTTTTT; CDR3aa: CSARRRAGGELFF
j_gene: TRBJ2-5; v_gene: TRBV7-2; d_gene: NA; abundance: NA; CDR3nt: TGTGCCAGCAGCTTAAGCGCTCTTCAAGAGACCCAGTACTTC; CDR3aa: CASSLSALQETQYF
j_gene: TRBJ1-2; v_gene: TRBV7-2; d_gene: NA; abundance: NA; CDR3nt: TGTGCCAGCAGTTACTCTAATTCGGTGTCAGGGGCCTCTGGCTATGGCTACACCTTC; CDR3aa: CASSYSNSVSGASGYGYTF
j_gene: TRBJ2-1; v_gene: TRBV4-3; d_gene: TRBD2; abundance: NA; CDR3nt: TGCGCCAGCAGCCGCCGGGTCGGGAGGAATGAGCAGTTCTTC; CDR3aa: CASSRRVGRNEQFF
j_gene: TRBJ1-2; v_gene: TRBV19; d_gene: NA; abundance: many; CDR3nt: TGTGCCAGTAGCGACGGAGAGCGGGGAATTGGCTACACCTTC; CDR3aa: CASSDGERGIGYTF